This T cell receptor beta chain was documented in a study of blood T cell repertoires in COVID-19. Study in general: Samples taken during acute and convalescent COVID-19 were collected in the United States, Italy and Spain. From T cells, B-cell-depleted T cells, or PBMCs came the material, which was cDNA or gDNA.

In the authors' workflow: For nucleated cells, counts were estimated from reference gene primer amplification. Measured with immunoSEQ multiplex PCR; TCRdb has only the in-frame clones, and not every one. The V and J calls and clone size were taken over from that table, and D and trimming were inferred from the DNA. Among 200,000 to 250,000 clones listed, 82% were seen once. Germline CDR1 and CDR2: SGHKS and YYEKEE (reference sequence). Trimming stripped 1 base from V and 11 bases from J, with 13 bases between. The CDR3 contains 13 residues. This TCR derives from a woman at least 80 years old with acute or convalescent COVID-19. The source material was peripheral blood. J is TRBJ1-3 and V is TRBV5-5; a weak D match, TRBD1 (6 bases). Here the CDR3 reads CASSLYREPPIYF. CDR3 coding DNA: TGTGCCAGCAGCTTGTACAGGGAACCCCCCATATATTTT.